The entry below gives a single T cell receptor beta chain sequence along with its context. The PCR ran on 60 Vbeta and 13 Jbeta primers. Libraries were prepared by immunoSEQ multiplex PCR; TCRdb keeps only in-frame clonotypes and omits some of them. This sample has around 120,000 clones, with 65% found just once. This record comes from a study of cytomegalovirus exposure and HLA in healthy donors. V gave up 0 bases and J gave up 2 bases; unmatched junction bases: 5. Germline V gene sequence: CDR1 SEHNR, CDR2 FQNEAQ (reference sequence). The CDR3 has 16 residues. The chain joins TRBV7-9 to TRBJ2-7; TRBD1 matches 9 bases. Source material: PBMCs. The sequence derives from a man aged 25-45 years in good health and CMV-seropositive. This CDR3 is CASSLAPGQGPYEQYF. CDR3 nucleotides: TGTGCCAGCAGCTTAGCTCCGGGACAGGGACCCTACGAGCAGTACTTC.